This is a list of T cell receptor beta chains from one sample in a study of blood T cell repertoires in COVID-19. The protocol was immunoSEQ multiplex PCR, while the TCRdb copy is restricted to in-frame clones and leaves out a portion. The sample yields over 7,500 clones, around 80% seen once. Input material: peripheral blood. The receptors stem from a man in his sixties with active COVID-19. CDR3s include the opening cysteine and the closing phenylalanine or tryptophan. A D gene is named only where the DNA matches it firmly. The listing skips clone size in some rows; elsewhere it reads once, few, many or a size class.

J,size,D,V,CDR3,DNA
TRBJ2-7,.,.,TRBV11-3,CASSLVLTRRQDSRGYEQYF,TGTGCCAGCAGCTTAGTCCTTACCCGTCGACAGGATAGTAGGGGATACGAGCAGTACTTC
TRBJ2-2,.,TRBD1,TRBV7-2,CASSTWTGTGELFF,TGTGCCAGCAGCACATGGACAGGCACCGGGGAGCTGTTTTTT
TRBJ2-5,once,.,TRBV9,CASSVTGETQYF,TGTGCCAGCAGCGTAACGGGGGAGACCCAGTACTTC
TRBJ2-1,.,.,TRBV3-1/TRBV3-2,CASSQEVRPSEQFF,TGTGCCAGCAGCCAAGAAGTCAGGCCCTCAGAGCAGTTCTTC
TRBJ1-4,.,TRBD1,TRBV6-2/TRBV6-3,CASSLQGASEKLFF,TGTGCCAGCAGTCTTCAGGGGGCGTCTGAAAAACTGTTTTTT
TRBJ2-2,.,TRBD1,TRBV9,CASSPPGQGFTGELFF,TGTGCCAGCAGCCCCCCGGGACAGGGATTCACCGGGGAGCTGTTTTTT
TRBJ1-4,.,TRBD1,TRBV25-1,CASSDPRQGRTNEKLFF,TGTGCCAGCAGTGACCCCAGACAGGGACGGACTAATGAAAAACTGTTTTTT
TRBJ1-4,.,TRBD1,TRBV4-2,CASSQDHGTGGEKLFF,TGTGCCAGCAGCCAAGATCATGGGACAGGGGGTGAAAAACTGTTTTTT
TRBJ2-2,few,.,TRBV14,CASSQVGQITGELFF,TGTGCCAGCAGCCAAGTTGGCCAAATCACCGGGGAGCTGTTTTTT
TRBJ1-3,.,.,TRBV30,CAWSVGGRSGNTIYF,TGTGCCTGGAGTGTGGGGGGGCGGTCCGGAAACACCATATATTTT
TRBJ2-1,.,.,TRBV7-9,CASSYDVPGKIYNEQFF,TGCGCCAGCAGCTATGACGTCCCGGGTAAAATTTACAATGAGCAGTTCTTC
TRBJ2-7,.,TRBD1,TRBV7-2,CASSGGQGAYEQYF,TGTGCCAGCAGCGGGGGACAGGGGGCCTACGAGCAGTACTTC
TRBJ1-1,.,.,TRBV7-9,CASSPDSRNTEAFF,TGTGCCAGCAGCCCGGACAGCCGGAACACTGAAGCTTTCTTT
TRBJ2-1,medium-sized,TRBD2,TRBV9,CASSVAVGGALDEQFF,TGTGCCAGCAGCGTAGCGGTCGGGGGGGCGCTCGATGAGCAGTTCTTC
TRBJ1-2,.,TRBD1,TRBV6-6,CASSYPDRPGHGYTF,TGTGCCAGCAGTTACCCGGACAGGCCTGGACATGGCTACACCTTC
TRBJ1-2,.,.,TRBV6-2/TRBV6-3,CASSFGVGYGYTF,TGTGCCAGCAGTTTCGGGGTTGGCTATGGCTACACCTTC
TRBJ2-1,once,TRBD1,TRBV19,CASSPGTGSYNEQFF,TGTGCCAGTAGTCCCGGGACAGGCTCCTACAATGAGCAGTTCTTC
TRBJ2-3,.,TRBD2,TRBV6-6,CASSPPPGLGTSGARGTQYF,TGTGCCAGCAGCCCCCCCCCAGGACTCGGGACTAGCGGGGCCCGGGGGACGCAGTATTTT
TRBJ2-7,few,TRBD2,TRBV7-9,CASSPPAGVYEQYF,TGTGCCAGCAGCCCGCCTGCGGGGGTCTACGAGCAGTACTTC
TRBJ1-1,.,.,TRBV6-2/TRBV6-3,CASSSSTVLMNTEAFF,TGTGCCAGCAGTTCCTCGACAGTGCTCATGAACACTGAAGCTTTCTTT
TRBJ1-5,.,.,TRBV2,CASSDDAASNQPQHF,TGTGCCAGCAGTGATGACGCGGCGAGCAATCAGCCCCAGCATTTT
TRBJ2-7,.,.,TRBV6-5,CASYGLGTYEQYF,TGTGCCAGCTACGGACTCGGAACCTACGAGCAGTACTTC
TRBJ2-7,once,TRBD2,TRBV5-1,CASSLLAGYYEQYF,TGCGCCAGCAGCTTACTAGCGGGGTACTACGAGCAGTACTTC
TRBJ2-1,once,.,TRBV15,CATSRPGRYNEQFF,TGTGCCACCAGCAGGCCCGGGAGATATAATGAGCAGTTCTTC
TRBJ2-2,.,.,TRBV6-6,CATRLQGLQGPGELFF,TGTGCCACCCGACTCCAGGGACTCCAAGGGCCCGGGGAGCTGTTTTTT
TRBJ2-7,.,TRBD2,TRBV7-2,CASSLGVAGVISYEQYF,TGTGCCAGCAGCCTCGGGGTAGCGGGGGTGATCTCCTACGAGCAGTACTTC
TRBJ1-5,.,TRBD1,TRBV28,CASSFPQGATYNQPQHF,TGTGCCAGCAGTTTCCCTCAGGGGGCGACGTACAATCAGCCCCAGCATTTT
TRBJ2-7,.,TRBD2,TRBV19,CASSIGASGGIKRLEQYF,TGTGCCAGTAGTATTGGCGCTAGCGGGGGTATAAAACGGCTGGAGCAGTACTTC
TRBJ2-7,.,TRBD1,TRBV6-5,CASSWDRGSGEQYF,TGTGCCAGCAGTTGGGACAGGGGCTCGGGAGAGCAGTACTTC
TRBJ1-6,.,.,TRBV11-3,CASSVRQNSPLHF,TGTGCCAGCAGCGTCAGACAGAACTCACCCCTCCACTTT
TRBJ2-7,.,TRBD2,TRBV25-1,CASSSSGSIYEQYF,TGTGCCAGCAGTTCTAGCGGGAGTATCTACGAGCAGTACTTC
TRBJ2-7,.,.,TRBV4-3,CASSQALLYEQYF,TGCGCCAGCAGCCAAGCCTTACTCTACGAGCAGTACTTC
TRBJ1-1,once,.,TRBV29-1,CSVEVLSTFYNTEAFF,TGCAGCGTTGAAGTGCTTTCCACCTTCTACAACACTGAAGCTTTCTTT
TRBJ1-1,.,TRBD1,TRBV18,CASSPPRTGEAEAFF,TGTGCCAGCTCACCACCTCGGACAGGGGAGGCTGAAGCTTTCTTT
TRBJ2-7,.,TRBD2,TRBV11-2,CASSPGLAGYSSYEQYF,TGTGCCAGCAGCCCGGGACTAGCGGGCTATAGCTCCTACGAGCAGTACTTC
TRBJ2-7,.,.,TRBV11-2,CASSIWSVEQYF,TGTGCCAGCAGCATTTGGTCGGTAGAGCAGTACTTC
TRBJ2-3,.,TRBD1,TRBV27,CASSFQGATDTQYF,TGTGCCAGCAGTTTCCAGGGGGCTACAGATACGCAGTATTTT